This record covers a single T cell receptor (beta chain). The antigen remains undetermined. These data originate in a study of OX40 agonist ivuxolimab in advanced cancers. Study in general: Three patients, one with hepatocellular carcinoma and two with cutaneous melanoma, achieved partial responses. Study-level findings and limits: Near-lowest levels of clonal expansion characterized partial responders at 0.1-3.0 mg/kg.

Profiled with immunoSEQ multiplex PCR; TCRdb holds only in-frame clones, not every one. The data contain tens of thousands of clones, 80% to 95% of them singletons. At cycle 4 day 1, cycle 7 day 1, and baseline, blood was sampled. J lost 6 bases, V lost 4 bases, and 4 bases had no gene match. Germline V lookup: CDR1 SGDLS, CDR2 YYNGEE. The CDR3 runs 13 residues. The sequences come from CD4+ or CD8+ T cells sorted from blood, collected in a trial of the OX40 agonist ivuxolimab. The V and J genes are TRBV9 and TRBJ1-2; 9 bases fit TRBD1. The TCR was taken from an adult with an advanced solid tumor such as melanoma, head and neck, liver or kidney cancer. The CDR3 nucleotides are TGTGCCAGCAGCCCCCGGACAGGGGATGGCTACACCTTC. The encoded protein is CASSPRTGDGYTF.